This section outlines one T cell receptor beta chain sequence together with its context. TCRdb's table, derived via immunoSEQ multiplex PCR, lists solely in-frame clones and lacks some. The table has about 69,000 clones, roughly 73% seen once; the top ten hold approximately 45%. This specimen belongs to a study of blood T cell repertoires in COVID-19. Across the study: The cDNA or gDNA used as material had been derived from T cells, B-cell-depleted T cells, or PBMCs.

The CDR3 contains 14 residues. J gave up 5 bases and V 7 bases, and 10 bases lay outside the gene matches. Germline V CDR1 and CDR2: LGHDT, YNNKEL (reference sequence). The chain links TRBV3-1 (or the pseudogene TRBV3-2) to TRBJ2-7, with 8 bases fitting TRBD1. Source material: peripheral blood. The clonotype was recovered from a human donor in a cohort sampled during active COVID-19. The CDR3 DNA follows: TGTGCCAGCACCACAGGGGGTCGCGGGGACGAGCAGTACTTC. It codes for CASTTGGRGDEQYF.